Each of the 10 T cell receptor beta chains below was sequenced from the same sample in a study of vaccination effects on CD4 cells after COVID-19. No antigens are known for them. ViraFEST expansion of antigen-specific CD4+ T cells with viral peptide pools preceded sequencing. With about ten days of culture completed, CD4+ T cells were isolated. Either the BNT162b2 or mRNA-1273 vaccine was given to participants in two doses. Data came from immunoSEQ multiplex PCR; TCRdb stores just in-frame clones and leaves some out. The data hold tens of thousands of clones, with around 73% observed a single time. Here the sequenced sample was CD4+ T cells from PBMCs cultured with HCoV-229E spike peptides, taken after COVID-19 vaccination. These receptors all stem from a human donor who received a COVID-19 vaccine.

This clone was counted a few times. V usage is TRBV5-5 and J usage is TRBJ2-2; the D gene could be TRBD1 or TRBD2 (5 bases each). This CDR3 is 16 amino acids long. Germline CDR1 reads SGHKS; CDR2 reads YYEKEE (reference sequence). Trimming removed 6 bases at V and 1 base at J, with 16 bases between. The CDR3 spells CASTLGVTMNTGELFF. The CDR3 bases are TGTGCCAGCACGTTGGGGGTAACCATGAACACCGGGGAGCTGTTTTTT.

CDR3 region: CSVGTGYEQYV. DNA for the CDR3: TGCAGCGTAGGGACAGGCTACGAGCAGTACGTC. This chain joins TRBV29-1 and TRBJ2-7, with 8 nucleotides matching TRBD1. Per germline, CDR1 SQVTM and CDR2 ANQGSEA. This CDR3 is built from 11 residues. Losses at the gene ends were 6 bases for V and 3 bases for J; bases not matched to a gene: 1.

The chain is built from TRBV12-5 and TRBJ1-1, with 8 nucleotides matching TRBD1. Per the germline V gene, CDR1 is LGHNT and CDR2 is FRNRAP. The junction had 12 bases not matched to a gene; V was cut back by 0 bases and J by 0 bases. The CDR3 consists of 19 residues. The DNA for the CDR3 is TGTGCTAGTGGTTTGGTACTCGACGGCCAGGGGGCGATGAACACTGAAGCTTTCTTT. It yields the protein CASGLVLDGQGAMNTEAFF.

CDR3 sequence (DNA): TGTGCCAGCAGGGGCGGACAGGCCCAGTGGCCCCAGCATTTT. This sequence encodes CASRGGQAQWPQHF. The V call is TRBV2, the J call TRBJ1-5, with 7 bases matching TRBD1. This CDR3 is built from 14 residues. V shed 6 bases, J shed 9 bases, and the junction held 11 bases outside the gene matches. Looked up from germline, CDR1 is SNHLY and CDR2 is FYNNEI.

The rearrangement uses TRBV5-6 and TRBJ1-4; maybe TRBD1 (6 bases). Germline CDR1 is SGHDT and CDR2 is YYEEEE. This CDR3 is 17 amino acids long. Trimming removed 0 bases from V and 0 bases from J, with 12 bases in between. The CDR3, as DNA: TGTGCCAGCAGCTTGGGGCAGGGGATTGCAACTAATGAAAAACTGTTTTTT. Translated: CASSLGQGIATNEKLFF.

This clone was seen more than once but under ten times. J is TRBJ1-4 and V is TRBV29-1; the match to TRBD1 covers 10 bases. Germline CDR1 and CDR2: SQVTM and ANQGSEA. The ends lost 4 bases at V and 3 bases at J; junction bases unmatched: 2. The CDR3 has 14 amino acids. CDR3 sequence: CSVGDRGANEKLFF. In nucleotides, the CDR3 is TGCAGCGTTGGGGACAGGGGTGCTAATGAAAAACTGTTTTTT.

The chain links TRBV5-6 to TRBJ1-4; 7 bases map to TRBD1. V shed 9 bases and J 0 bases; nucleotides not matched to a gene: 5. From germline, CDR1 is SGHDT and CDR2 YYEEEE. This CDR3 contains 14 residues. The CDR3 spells CATSQGATNEKLFF. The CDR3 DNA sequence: TGTGCCACCTCCCAGGGGGCAACTAATGAAAAACTGTTTTTT. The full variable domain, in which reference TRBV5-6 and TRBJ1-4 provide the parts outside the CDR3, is DAGVTQSPTHLIKTRGQQVTLRCSPKSGHDTVSWYQQALGQGPQFIFQYYEEEERQRGNFPDRFSGHQFPNYSSELNVNALLLGDSALYLCATSQGATNEKLFFGSGTQLSVL.

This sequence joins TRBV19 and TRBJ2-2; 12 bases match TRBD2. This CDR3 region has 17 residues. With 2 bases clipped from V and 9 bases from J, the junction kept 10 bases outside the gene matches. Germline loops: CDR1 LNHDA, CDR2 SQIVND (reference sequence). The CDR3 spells CASSILGLAGGHRELFF. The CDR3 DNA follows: TGTGCCAGTAGTATATTAGGCCTAGCGGGGGGGCACCGGGAGCTGTTTTTT. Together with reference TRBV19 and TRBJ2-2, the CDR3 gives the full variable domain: DGGITQSPKYLFRKEGQNVTLSCEQNLNHDAMYWYRQDPGQGLRLIYYSQIVNDFQKGDIAEGYSVSREKKESFPLTVTSAQKNPTAFYLCASSILGLAGGHRELFFGEGSRLTVL.

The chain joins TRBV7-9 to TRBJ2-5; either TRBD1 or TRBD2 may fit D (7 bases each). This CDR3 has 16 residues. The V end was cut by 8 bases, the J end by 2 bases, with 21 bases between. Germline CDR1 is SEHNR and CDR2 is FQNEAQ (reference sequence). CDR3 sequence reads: CASVPRGRGRQETQYF. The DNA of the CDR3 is TGTGCCAGCGTCCCCAGAGGGAGGGGGCGACAAGAGACCCAGTACTTC.

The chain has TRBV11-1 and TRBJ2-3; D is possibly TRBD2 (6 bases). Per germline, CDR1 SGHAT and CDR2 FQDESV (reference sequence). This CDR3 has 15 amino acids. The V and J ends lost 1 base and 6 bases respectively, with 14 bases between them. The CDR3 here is CASSLGGVFGDTQYF. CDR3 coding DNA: TGTGCCAGCAGCTTAGGCGGGGTCTTTGGGGATACGCAGTATTTT.